This T cell receptor (beta chain) came from a study of tumor-infiltrating lymphocytes in primary liver carcinoma. Extraction also yielded germline DNA, while blood RNA was obtained from unsorted whole blood. TCR beta cDNA was prepared out of roughly 520 ng total RNA by means of a constant-region primer. Slightly modified ARM-PCR served as the procedure for the TCR beta libraries. These libraries came from three rounds of nested multiplex PCR. Rounds one and two of PCR, each of about 10 cycles, were primed with TRBV1-TRBV30 forward primers and a C-beta reverse primer. MiXCR was run by TCRdb on the multiplex PCR reads, yielding one entry per CDR3 protein. The sample contains hundreds of thousands of distinct CDR3 sequences, approximately 58% of which appear only once. Unmatched junction bases numbered 4, after V lost 5 bases and J lost 3 bases. CDR3 length: 14 amino acids.

The V and J genes are TRBV12-3 or TRBV12-4 and TRBJ1-1; TRBD1 matches at 9 bases. The TCR was taken from a woman aged 25-40 years with primary liver carcinoma and hepatitis B virus infection. Sequenced material: peripheral blood. The CDR3 sequence is CASSTWDRDTEAFF. In DNA, the CDR3 is TGTGCCAGCAGTACCTGGGACAGGGACACTGAAGCTTTCTTT.